These 2 T cell receptor beta chains originate from one sample sequenced in a study of CXCR3-negative and CXCR3-positive naive CD8 T cells. Study conclusions and caveats: TRB CDR3s were more hydrophobic in CXCR3-positive than in CXCR3-negative naive cells.

For these TCRs, the target antigens are not known. Carrying UMI labels, the TRB cDNA libraries were prepared through 5' RACE. Each CDR3 protein gets one entry in TCRdb, which reprocessed the 5' RACE reads and gives no DNA. Its listing shows over 150,000 distinct CDR3 sequences. Sequenced input: naive CXCR3+ CD8+ T cells from blood. Subset given: CD45RO-CCR7+CD27+CD95- naive CD8+ T cells expressing CXCR3 (TNR3+). Receptor source: a human donor in good health. Some clones in this sample may be carry-over from other donors' samples.

The rearrangement links TRBV27 to TRBJ2-7; checking the TCRdb D call of TRBD2 is not possible without DNA. CDR1 and CDR2 (germline): MNHEY, SMNVEV (reference sequence). This CDR3 has 14 residues. CDR3 sequence reads: CASSLSVTGGEQYF.

The chain links TRBV27 to TRBJ2-7; the TRBD1 assignment by TCRdb is unverifiable without DNA. Germline-derived CDR1 and CDR2 are MNHEY and SMNVEV (reference sequence). There are 14 residues in the CDR3. The CDR3 sequence is CASTQRAGGYEQYF.